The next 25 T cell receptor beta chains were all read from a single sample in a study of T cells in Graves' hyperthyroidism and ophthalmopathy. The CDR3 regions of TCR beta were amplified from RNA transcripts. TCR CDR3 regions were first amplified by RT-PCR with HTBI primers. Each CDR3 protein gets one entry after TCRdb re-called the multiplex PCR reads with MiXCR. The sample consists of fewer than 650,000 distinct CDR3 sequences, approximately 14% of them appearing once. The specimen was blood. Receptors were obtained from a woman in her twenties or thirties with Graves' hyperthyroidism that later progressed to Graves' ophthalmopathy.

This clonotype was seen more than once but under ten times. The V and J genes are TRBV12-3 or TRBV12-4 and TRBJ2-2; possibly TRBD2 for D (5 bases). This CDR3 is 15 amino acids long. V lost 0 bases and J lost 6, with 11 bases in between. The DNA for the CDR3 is TGTGCCAGCAGTTTAGCGGGAGTAGGCGCCGGGGAGCTGTTTTTT. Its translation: CASSLAGVGAGELFF.

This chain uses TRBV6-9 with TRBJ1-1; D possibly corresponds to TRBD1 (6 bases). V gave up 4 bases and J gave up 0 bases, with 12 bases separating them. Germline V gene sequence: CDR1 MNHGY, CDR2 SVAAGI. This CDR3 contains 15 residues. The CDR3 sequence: CASSSYRVMNTEAFF. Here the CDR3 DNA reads TGTGCCAGCAGTTCTTACAGGGTTATGAACACTGAAGCTTTCTTT.

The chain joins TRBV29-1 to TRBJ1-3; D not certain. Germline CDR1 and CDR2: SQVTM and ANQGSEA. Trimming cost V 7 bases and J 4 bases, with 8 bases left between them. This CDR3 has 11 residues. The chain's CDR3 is CSGYMGNTIYF. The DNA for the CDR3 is TGCAGCGGTTACATGGGAAACACCATATATTTT.

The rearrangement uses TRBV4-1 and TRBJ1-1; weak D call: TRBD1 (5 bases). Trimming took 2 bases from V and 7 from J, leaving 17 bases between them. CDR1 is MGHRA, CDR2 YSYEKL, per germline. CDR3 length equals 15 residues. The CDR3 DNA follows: TGCGCCAGCAGCCAACTCCCACAGGTAGCCGGTGAAGCTTTCTTT. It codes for CASSQLPQVAGEAFF.

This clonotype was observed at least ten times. The CDR3 sequence: CASSPRAGEQETQYF. The DNA for the CDR3 is TGTGCCAGCAGCCCACGAGCGGGGGAACAAGAGACCCAGTACTTC. The rearrangement links TRBV27 to TRBJ2-5, with 8 bases fitting TRBD2. The CDR3 is 15 residues long. Germline loops: CDR1 MNHEY, CDR2 SMNVEV (reference sequence). V gave up 6 bases and J gave up 2 bases; unmatched junction bases: 8.

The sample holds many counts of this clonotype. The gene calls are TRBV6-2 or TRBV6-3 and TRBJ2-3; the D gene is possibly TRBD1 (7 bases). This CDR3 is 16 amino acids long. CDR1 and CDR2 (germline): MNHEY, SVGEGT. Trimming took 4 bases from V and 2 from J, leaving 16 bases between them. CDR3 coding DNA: TGTGCCAGCAGTTTTTCAGGGGGGACCTTCACAGATACGCAGTATTTT. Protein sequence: CASSFSGGTFTDTQYF.

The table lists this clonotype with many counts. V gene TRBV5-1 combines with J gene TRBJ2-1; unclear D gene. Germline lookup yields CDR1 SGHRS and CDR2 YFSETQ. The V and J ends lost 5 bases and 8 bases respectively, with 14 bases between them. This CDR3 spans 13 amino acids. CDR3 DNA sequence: TGCGCCAGCAGTCATGGTACTATATATGAGCAGTTCTTC. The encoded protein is CASSHGTIYEQFF.

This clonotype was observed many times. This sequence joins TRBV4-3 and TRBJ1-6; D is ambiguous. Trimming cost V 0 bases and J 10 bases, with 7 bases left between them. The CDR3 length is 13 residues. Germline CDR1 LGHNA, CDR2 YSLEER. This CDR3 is CASSQEIRSPLHF. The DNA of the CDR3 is TGCGCCAGCAGCCAAGAGATTAGGTCACCCCTCCACTTT.

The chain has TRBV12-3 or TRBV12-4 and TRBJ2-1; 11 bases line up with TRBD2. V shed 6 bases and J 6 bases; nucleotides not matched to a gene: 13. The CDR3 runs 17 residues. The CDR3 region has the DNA TGTGCCAGCAGCTACACGACTAGCGGGAACCCTACCAATGAGCAGTTCTTC. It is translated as CASSYTTSGNPTNEQFF.

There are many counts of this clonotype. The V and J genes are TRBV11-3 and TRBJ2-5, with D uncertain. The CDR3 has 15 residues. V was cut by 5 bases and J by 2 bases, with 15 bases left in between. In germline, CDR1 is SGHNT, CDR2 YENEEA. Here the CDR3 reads CASSTRTEFQETQYF. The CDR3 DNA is TGTGCCAGCAGCACCCGGACGGAGTTTCAAGAGACCCAGTACTTC.

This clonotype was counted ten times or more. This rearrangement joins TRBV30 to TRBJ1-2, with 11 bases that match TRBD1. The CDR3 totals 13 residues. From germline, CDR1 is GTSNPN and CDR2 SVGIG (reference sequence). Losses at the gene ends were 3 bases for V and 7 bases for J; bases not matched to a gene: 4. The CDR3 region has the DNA TGTGCCTGGAGGCCAGGGACAGGGGGTGGCTACACCTTC. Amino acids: CAWRPGTGGGYTF.

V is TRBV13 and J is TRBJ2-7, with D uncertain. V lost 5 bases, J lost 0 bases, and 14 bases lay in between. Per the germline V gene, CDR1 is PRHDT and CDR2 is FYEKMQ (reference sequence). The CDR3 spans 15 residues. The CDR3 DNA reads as TGTGCCAGCAGCGATGCAACGACCAGCTCCTACGAGCAGTACTTC. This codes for CASSDATTSSYEQYF.

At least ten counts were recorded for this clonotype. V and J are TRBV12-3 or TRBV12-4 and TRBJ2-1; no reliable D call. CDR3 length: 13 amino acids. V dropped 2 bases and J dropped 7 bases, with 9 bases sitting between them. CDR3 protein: CASSLKQWNEQFF. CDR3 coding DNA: TGTGCCAGCAGTTTAAAACAGTGGAATGAGCAGTTCTTC.

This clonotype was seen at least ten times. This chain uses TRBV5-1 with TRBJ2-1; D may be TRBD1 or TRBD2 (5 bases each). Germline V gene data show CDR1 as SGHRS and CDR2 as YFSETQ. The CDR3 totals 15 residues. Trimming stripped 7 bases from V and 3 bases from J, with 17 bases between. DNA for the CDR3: TGCGCCAGCCGTTACGGGGAAGGACACTACAATGAGCAGTTCTTC. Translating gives CASRYGEGHYNEQFF. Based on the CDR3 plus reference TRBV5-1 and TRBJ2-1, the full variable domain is KAGVTQTPRYLIKTRGQQVTLSCSPISGHRSVSWYQQTPGQGLQFLFEYFSETQRNKGNFPGRFSGRQFSNSRSEMNVSTLELGDSALYLCASRYGEGHYNEQFFGPGTRLTVL.

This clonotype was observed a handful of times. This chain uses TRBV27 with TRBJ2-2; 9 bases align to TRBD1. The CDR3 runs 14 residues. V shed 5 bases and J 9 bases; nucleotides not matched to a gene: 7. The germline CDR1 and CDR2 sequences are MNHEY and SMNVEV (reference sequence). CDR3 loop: CASSPGQGLRELFF. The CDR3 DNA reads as TGTGCCAGCAGTCCCGGACAGGGGCTCCGGGAGCTGTTTTTT.

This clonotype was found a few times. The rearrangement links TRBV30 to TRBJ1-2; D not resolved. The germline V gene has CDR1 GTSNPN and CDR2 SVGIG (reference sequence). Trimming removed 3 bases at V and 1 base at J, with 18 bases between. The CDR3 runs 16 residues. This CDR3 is CAWRASEGPVNYGYTF. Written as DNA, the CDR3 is TGTGCCTGGAGGGCTTCGGAGGGCCCTGTTAACTATGGCTACACCTTC. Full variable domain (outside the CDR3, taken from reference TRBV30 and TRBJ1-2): SQTIHQWPATLVQPVGSPLSLECTVEGTSNPNLYWYRQAAGRGLQLLFYSVGIGQISSEVPQNLSASRPQDRQFILSSKKLLLSDSGFYLCAWRASEGPVNYGYTFGSGTRLTVV.

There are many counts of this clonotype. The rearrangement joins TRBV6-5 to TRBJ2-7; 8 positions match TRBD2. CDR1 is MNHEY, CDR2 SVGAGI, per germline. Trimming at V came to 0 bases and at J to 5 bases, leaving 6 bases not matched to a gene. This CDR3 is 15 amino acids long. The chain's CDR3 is CASSYSSGGPNEQYF. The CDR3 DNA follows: TGTGCCAGCAGTTACTCATCGGGAGGGCCCAACGAGCAGTACTTC.

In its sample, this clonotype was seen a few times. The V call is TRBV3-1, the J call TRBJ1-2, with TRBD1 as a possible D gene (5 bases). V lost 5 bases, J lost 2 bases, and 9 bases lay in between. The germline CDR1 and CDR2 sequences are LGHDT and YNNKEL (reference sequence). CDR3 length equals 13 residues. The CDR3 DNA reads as TGTGCCAGCAGCGGCGGGGACAACTATGGCTACACCTTC. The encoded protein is CASSGGDNYGYTF.

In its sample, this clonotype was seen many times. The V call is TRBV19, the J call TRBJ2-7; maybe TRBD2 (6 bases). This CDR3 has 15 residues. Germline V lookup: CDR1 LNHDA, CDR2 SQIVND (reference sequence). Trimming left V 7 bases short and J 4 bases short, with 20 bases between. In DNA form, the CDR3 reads TGTGCCAGTAACGCGGGTGGCCTGGGACTGTACGAGCAGTACTTC. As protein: CASNAGGLGLYEQYF.

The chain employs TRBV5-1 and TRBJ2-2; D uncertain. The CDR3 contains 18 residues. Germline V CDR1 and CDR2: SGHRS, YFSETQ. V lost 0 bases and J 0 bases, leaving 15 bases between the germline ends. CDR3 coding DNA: TGCGCCAGCAGCTTGGGTCAGCCTTCTACCGCGAACACCGGGGAGCTGTTTTTT. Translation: CASSLGQPSTANTGELFF.

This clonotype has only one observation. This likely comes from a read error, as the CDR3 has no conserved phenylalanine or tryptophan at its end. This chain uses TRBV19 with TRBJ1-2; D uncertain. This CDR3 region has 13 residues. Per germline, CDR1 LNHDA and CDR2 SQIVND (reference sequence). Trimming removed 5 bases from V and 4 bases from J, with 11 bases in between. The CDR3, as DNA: TGTGCCAGTAGTGTCTCTCGCGTCTATGGCTACACCCTC. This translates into CASSVSRVYGYTL.

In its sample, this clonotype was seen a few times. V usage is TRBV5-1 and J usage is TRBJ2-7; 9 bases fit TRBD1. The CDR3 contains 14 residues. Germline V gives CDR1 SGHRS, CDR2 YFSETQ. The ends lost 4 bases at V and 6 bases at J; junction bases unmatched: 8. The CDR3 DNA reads TGCGCCAGCAGCGGGGGACAGGGAGAAGGCGAGCAGTACTTC. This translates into CASSGGQGEGEQYF.

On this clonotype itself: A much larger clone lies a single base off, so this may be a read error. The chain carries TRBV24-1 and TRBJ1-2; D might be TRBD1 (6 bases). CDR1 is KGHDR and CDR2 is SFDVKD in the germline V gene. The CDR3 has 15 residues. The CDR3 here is CATSDSTGAKGGCTF. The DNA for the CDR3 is TGTGCCACCAGTGATTCCACGGGGGCGAAAGGAGGCTGCACCTTC.

Written as DNA, the CDR3 is TGTGCCACCTCGAGCGGAACCTACAATGAGCAGTTCTTC. Translated, it gives CATSSGTYNEQFF. The J gene is TRBJ2-1, the V gene TRBV28; possibly TRBD2 for D (5 bases). The CDR3 runs to 13 residues. V dropped 10 bases and J dropped 2 bases, with 12 bases sitting between them. Looked up from germline, CDR1 is MDHEN and CDR2 is SYDVKM. Full variable domain (missing parts from reference TRBV28 and TRBJ2-1): DVKVTQSSRYLVKRTGEKVFLECVQDMDHENMFWYRQDPGLGLRLIYFSYDVKMKEKGDIPEGYSVSREKKERFSLILESASTNQTSMYLCATSSGTYNEQFFGPGTRLTVL.

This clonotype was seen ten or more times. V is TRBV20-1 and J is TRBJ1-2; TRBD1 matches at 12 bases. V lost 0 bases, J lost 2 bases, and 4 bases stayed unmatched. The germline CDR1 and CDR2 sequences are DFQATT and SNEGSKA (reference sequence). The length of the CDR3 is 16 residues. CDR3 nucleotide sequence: TGCAGTGCTAGAGAGCCCGGGACAGGGGGCAACTATGGCTACACCTTC. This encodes CSAREPGTGGNYGYTF.